This T cell receptor beta chain appears in the sequencing data of a study of identical twins. General study points: Within cord blood, abundant beta clonotypes carried fewer insertions, but memory repertoires showed no such trend. Partly confounded zero-insertion analyses could result from invariant MAIT and iNKT cells.

Germline loops: CDR1 SGHVS, CDR2 FQNEAQ. The CDR3 length is 14 residues. The V end was cut by 4 bases, the J end by 4 bases, with 13 bases between. Each donor was a healthy Caucasian. TCRdb called the 5' RACE reads again in MiXCR, with one record for every CDR3 protein. The data hold approximately 220,000 distinct CDR3 sequences, with roughly 7.5% observed a single time. Concerning this clonotype itself: Its antigen is currently unknown.

The sample also formed part of further work on yellow fever vaccine responses in identical twins.

The chain links TRBV7-8 to TRBJ2-5; D may be TRBD1 or TRBD2 (5 bases each). Material for sequencing was CD8+ T cells sorted from blood. This TCR came from a young woman in good health. CDR3 protein: CASSSDSGGETQYF. The CDR3 coding sequence is TGTGCCAGCAGCTCCGACAGTGGAGGAGAGACCCAGTACTTC.